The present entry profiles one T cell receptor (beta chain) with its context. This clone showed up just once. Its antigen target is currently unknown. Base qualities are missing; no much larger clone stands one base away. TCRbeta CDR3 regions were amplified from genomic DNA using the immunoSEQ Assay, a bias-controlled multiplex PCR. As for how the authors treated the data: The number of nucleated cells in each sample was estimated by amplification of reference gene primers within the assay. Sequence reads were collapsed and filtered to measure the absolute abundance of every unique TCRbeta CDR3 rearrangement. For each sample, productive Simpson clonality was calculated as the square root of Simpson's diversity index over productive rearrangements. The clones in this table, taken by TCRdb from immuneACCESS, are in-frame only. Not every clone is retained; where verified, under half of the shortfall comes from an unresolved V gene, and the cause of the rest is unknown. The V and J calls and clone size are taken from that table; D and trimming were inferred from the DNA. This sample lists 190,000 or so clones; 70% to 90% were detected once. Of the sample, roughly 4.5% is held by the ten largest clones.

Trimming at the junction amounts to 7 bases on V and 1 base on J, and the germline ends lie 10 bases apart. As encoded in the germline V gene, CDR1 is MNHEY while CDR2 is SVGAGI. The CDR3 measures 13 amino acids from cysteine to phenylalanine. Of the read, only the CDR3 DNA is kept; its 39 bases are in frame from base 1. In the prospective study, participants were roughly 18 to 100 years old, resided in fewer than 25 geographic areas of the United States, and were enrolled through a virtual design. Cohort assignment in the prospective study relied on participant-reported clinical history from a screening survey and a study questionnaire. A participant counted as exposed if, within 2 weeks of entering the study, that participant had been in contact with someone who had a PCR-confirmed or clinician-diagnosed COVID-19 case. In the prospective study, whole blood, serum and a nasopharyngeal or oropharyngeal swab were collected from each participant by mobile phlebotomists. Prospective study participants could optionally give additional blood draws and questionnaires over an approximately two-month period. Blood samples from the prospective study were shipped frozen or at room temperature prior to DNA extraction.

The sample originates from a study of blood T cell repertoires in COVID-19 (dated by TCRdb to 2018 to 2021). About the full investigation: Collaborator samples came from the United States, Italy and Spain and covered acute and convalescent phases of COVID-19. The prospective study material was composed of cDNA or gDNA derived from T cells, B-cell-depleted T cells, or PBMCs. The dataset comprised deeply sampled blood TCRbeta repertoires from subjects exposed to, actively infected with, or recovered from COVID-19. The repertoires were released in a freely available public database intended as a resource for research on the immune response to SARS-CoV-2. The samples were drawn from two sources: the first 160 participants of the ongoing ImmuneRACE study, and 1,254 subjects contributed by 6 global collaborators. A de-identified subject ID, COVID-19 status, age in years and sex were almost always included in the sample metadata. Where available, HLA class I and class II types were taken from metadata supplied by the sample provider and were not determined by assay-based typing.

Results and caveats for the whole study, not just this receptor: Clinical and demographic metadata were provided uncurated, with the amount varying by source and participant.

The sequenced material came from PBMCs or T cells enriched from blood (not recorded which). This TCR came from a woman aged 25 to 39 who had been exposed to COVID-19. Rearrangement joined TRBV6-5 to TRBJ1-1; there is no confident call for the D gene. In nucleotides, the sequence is TGTGCCAGCACTCGCACGGGGAACACTGAAGCTTTCTTT. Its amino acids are CASTRTGNTEAFF.